This entry lists 8 T cell receptor beta chains sequenced from one sample in a study of T cell repertoires in cytomegalovirus infection. The antigens of these receptors remain unknown. Each CDR3 protein is one row after TCRdb ran MiXCR on the reads. The repertoire holds roughly 350,000 distinct CDR3 sequences, with just under 35% as singletons. The sample consisted of cultured PBMCs, taken from culture after CMV antigen stimulation. These receptors were taken from a human donor in good health (CMV status not recorded). Some clones in this sample may be carry-over from other donors' samples.

The genes are TRBV7-8 and TRBJ2-1; D is unclear. Trimming shortened V by 4 bases and J by 0 bases, and 13 bases separated the two germline ends. The CDR3 covers 16 residues. The germline gives CDR1 SGHVS, CDR2 FQNEAQ. The DNA of the CDR3 is TGTGCCAGCAGCTCCCGTCACCGAAGCTCCTACAATGAGCAGTTCTTC. Its translation: CASSSRHRSSYNEQFF. The full variable domain, rest sourced from reference TRBV7-8 and TRBJ2-1, is GAGVSQSPRYKVAKRGQDVALRCDPISGHVSLFWYQQALGQGPEFLTYFQNEAQLDKSGLPSDRFFAERPEGSVSTLKIQRTQQEDSAVYLCASSSRHRSSYNEQFFGPGTRLTVL.

This chain connects TRBV25-1 to TRBJ2-1; the D is unclear. CDR1 and CDR2 (germline): MGHDK, SYGVNS. With 1 base removed from V and 8 bases from J, the gap between germline ends came to 6 bases. This CDR3 spans 12 amino acids. CDR3 loop: CASSEWNDEQFF. CDR3 bases: TGTGCCAGCAGTGAATGGAACGATGAGCAGTTCTTC. Supplemented by reference TRBV25-1 and TRBJ2-1, the full variable domain reads EADIYQTPRYLVIGTGKKITLECSQTMGHDKMYWYQQDPGMELHLIHYSYGVNSTEKGDLSSESTVSRIRTEHFPLTLESARPSHTSQYLCASSEWNDEQFFGPGTRLTVL.

The table lists this clonotype with a few counts. The V and J genes are TRBV2 and TRBJ1-5; no clear D. The CDR3 is 14 residues long. Germline loops: CDR1 SNHLY, CDR2 FYNNEI. Trimming removed 3 bases at V and 2 bases at J, with 8 bases between. The CDR3 spells CASSENSGNQPQHF. The CDR3 DNA follows: TGTGCCAGCAGTGAGAACAGTGGCAATCAGCCCCAGCATTTT. Supplemented by reference TRBV2 and TRBJ1-5, the full variable domain reads EPEVTQTPSHQVTQMGQEVILRCVPISNHLYFYWYRQILGQKVEFLVSFYNNEISEKSEIFDDQFSVERPDGSNFTLKIRSTKLEDSAMYFCASSENSGNQPQHFGDGTRLSIL.

This clonotype has a handful of counts. The CDR3 loop reads CASSPWLAGGNQPQHF. The CDR3 DNA sequence: TGTGCCAGCAGTCCGTGGTTGGCAGGGGGCAATCAGCCCCAGCATTTT. The V gene is TRBV27, the J gene TRBJ1-5; a possible D gene is TRBD1 (6 bases). V shed 5 bases and J shed 2 bases, with 16 bases lying between them. CDR1 is MNHEY and CDR2 is SMNVEV in the germline V gene (reference sequence). The CDR3 runs to 16 residues.

The V gene is TRBV4-3, the J gene TRBJ1-1; D not certain. With 4 bases removed from V and 0 bases from J, the gap between germline ends came to 12 bases. The CDR3 has 15 amino acids. The germline gives CDR1 LGHNA, CDR2 YSLEER. The DNA for the CDR3 is TGCGCCAGCAGCCCCTCCCGAGGGATGAACACTGAAGCTTTCTTT. Translation: CASSPSRGMNTEAFF.

The table lists this clonotype with a few counts. The CDR3 here is CASSYLAVIPNEQFF. CDR3 DNA sequence: TGTGCCAGCAGTTACTTAGCAGTAATACCGAATGAGCAGTTCTTC. The V call is TRBV6-2 or TRBV6-3, the J call TRBJ2-1; no clear D. The germline CDR1 and CDR2 sequences are MNHEY and SVGEGT. V lost 1 base, J lost 7 bases, and 14 bases lay in between. This CDR3 is 15 amino acids long.

Comments on this clonotype: Compared with germline, one end of the junction differs, possibly owing to a read error. J is TRBJ1-1 and V is TRBV25-1, with a tentative D call TRBD1 (5 bases). CDR3 length: 13 residues. Per germline, CDR1 MGHDK and CDR2 SYGVNS. CDR3: CASSVPGNAEAFF. CDR3 nucleotides: TGTGCCAGCAGTGTACCAGGGAACGCTGAAGCTTTCTTT.

This clonotype was observed many times. This chain connects TRBV6-1 to TRBJ1-5; no firm D call. CDR3 size: 14 residues. Germline CDR1 is MNHNS and CDR2 is SASEGT. Trimming removed 6 bases at V and 3 bases at J, with 12 bases between. This CDR3 is CASSGVGSNQPQHF. The CDR3 DNA is TGTGCCAGCAGCGGCGTGGGATCCAATCAGCCCCAGCATTTT.